The 27 T cell receptor beta chains in this list originate from one sample, sequenced in a study of T-cell memory formation after mild COVID-19. TCRdb reanalysed the 5' RACE reads using MiXCR and keeps one entry per CDR3 protein. The sample includes 580,000 or so distinct CDR3 sequences, roughly 17% of them seen just once. The sequencing sample was made of PBMCs or a T cell subset sorted from them (not recorded which). Receptors originate from an adult woman who had mild COVID-19 (a few samples of this study predate the infection). Cell type and time point are not known.

This clonotype was seen a few times. V usage is TRBV5-5 and J usage is TRBJ2-4, with D unresolved. The CDR3 sequence is 12 residues long. The germline V gene has CDR1 SGHKS and CDR2 YYEKEE (reference sequence). V was pared by 2 bases and J by 8 bases, with 8 bases between. Here the CDR3 reads CASSFTVDIQYF. The CDR3 nucleotides are TGTGCCAGCAGCTTCACCGTAGACATTCAGTACTTC. The complete variable domain, with remaining parts taken from reference TRBV5-5 and TRBJ2-4, reads DAGVTQSPTHLIKTRGQQVTLRCSPISGHKSVSWYQQVLGQGPQFIFQYYEKEERGRGNFPDRFSARQFPNYSSELNVNALLLGDSALYLCASSFTVDIQYFGAGTRLSVL.

This clonotype is deemed medium-sized. The CDR3 sequence is CASSLVFWGTGANVLTF. The CDR3 DNA reads as TGTGCCAGCAGCTTGGTCTTTTGGGGAACTGGGGCCAACGTCCTGACTTTC. The chain combines TRBV11-2 with TRBJ2-6; D ambiguous. Between the trimmed V and J ends, which lost 3 bases and 2 bases, there was a span of 14 bases. Germline V gene data show CDR1 as SGHAT and CDR2 as FQNNGV. This CDR3 spans 17 amino acids. Together with reference TRBV11-2 and TRBJ2-6, the CDR3 gives the full variable domain: EAGVAQSPRYKIIEKRQSVAFWCNPISGHATLYWYQQILGQGPKLLIQFQNNGVVDDSQLPKDRFSAERLKGVDSTLKIQPAKLEDSAVYLCASSLVFWGTGANVLTFGAGSRLTVL.

In its sample, this clonotype was seen many times. V is TRBV5-6 and J is TRBJ2-5, with TRBD1 identical over 11 bases. The V and J ends lost 2 bases and 2 bases, in that order; junction bases with no gene match: 2. This CDR3 is 15 amino acids long. CDR1 and CDR2 from the germline V gene are SGHDT and YYEEEE. The CDR3 protein is CASSFGQGAQETQYF. The DNA for the CDR3 is TGTGCCAGCAGCTTCGGACAGGGGGCTCAAGAGACCCAGTACTTC.

The gene calls are TRBV6-6 and TRBJ2-1, with TRBD2 matching 7 bases. This CDR3 is built from 15 residues. J was trimmed by 2 bases and V by 6 bases; bases with no gene match: 7. CDR1 is MNHNY, CDR2 SVGAGI, per germline (reference sequence). This chain's CDR3 is CASSRGGKAYNEQFF. The CDR3 nucleotides are TGTGCCAGCAGCCGCGGGGGAAAGGCCTACAATGAGCAGTTCTTC.

In its sample, this clonotype was seen many times. The J gene is TRBJ2-7, the V gene TRBV7-9; D might be TRBD2 (6 bases). Germline values: CDR1 SEHNR, CDR2 FQNEAQ (reference sequence). The CDR3 is made up of 14 amino acids. V lost 5 bases and J lost 1, with 12 bases in between. The CDR3, as DNA: TGTGCCAGCAGCCGCGGGACCTCGTCCTACGAGCAGTACTTC. Protein: CASSRGTSSYEQYF.

CDR3 bases: TGTGCCAGCAGCTTAGACAGGGGTCCCATGGGAAACATTCAGTACTTC. Translating it yields CASSLDRGPMGNIQYF. The V gene is TRBV11-1, the J gene TRBJ2-4; 7 bases are shared with TRBD1. This CDR3 region has 16 residues. Germline V gene lookup returns CDR1 SGHAT and CDR2 FQDESV (reference sequence). V trimming: 1 base; J trimming: 6 bases; junction bases outside the gene matches: 9.

This clonotype has only a few counts. The chain combines TRBV2 with TRBJ2-2, with no clear D. V lost 10 bases and J lost 1, with 16 bases in between. The CDR3 has 15 amino acids. Per the germline V gene, CDR1 is SNHLY and CDR2 is FYNNEI. The CDR3 spells CATPRGTENTGELFF. The CDR3 DNA is TGTGCCACCCCGCGCGGAACAGAGAACACCGGGGAGCTGTTTTTT. Based on the CDR3 plus reference TRBV2 and TRBJ2-2, the full variable domain is EPEVTQTPSHQVTQMGQEVILRCVPISNHLYFYWYRQILGQKVEFLVSFYNNEISEKSEIFDDQFSVERPDGSNFTLKIRSTKLEDSAMYFCATPRGTENTGELFFGEGSRLTVL.

This clonotype has only a few counts. The chain uses TRBV20-1 and TRBJ2-3, with D hard to call. The V and J ends lost 5 bases and 2 bases respectively, with 14 bases between them. Per the germline V gene, CDR1 is DFQATT and CDR2 is SNEGSKA (reference sequence). CDR3 size: 14 residues. Written as DNA, the CDR3 is TGCAGTGCTCGACTGTCACTCCCCACAGATACGCAGTATTTT. Encoded protein: CSARLSLPTDTQYF.

This clonotype was seen a few times. This sequence joins TRBV12-3 or TRBV12-4 and TRBJ2-7, with a tentative D call TRBD1 (5 bases). CDR3 length: 12 amino acids. V was clipped by 7 bases and J by 6 bases, with 13 bases between them. For the CDR3, the DNA is TGTGCCAGCACCTTAGTAAGGGGCGAGCAGTACTTC. Translated, it gives CASTLVRGEQYF.

This clonotype was counted between two and nine times. V is TRBV5-1 and J is TRBJ1-2; maybe TRBD1 (5 bases). Per the germline V gene, CDR1 is SGHRS and CDR2 is YFSETQ. With 4 bases removed from V and 0 bases from J, the gap between germline ends came to 10 bases. This CDR3 is built from 14 residues. The DNA for the CDR3 is TGCGCCAGCAGCCTCAGGGACTCTAACTATGGCTACACCTTC. It encodes CASSLRDSNYGYTF.

This clonotype was detected only a few times. The chain carries TRBV30 and TRBJ1-1; D remains ambiguous. The CDR3 contains 11 residues. Germline assignment: CDR1 GTSNPN and CDR2 SVGIG (reference sequence). Trimming took off 4 bases at V and 1 base at J, with 4 bases between the two ends. CDR3 region: CAWKGNTEAFF. DNA of the CDR3: TGTGCCTGGAAAGGGAACACTGAAGCTTTCTTT.

This clonotype has ten or more counts. The V call is TRBV12-3 or TRBV12-4, the J call TRBJ1-5, with a tentative D call TRBD1 (6 bases). The V end was cut by 6 bases, the J end by 7 bases, with 19 bases between. The CDR3 spans 15 residues. The CDR3 reads CASSPTSYRAQPQHF. The CDR3 DNA reads TGTGCCAGCAGCCCAACTTCTTACAGGGCCCAGCCCCAGCATTTT.

Only a few counts were recorded for this clonotype. This rearrangement joins TRBV2 to TRBJ2-1, with 9 bases matching TRBD1. This CDR3 is built from 13 residues. V shed 4 bases, J shed 15 bases, and the junction held 10 bases outside the gene matches. Germline-derived CDR1 and CDR2 are SNHLY and FYNNEI. CDR3 sequence (DNA): TGTGCCAGCAGTGCATCTCCGGGACAGGGATTGTTCTTC. Translating it yields CASSASPGQGLFF.

This clonotype has just a few counts. The rearrangement joins TRBV5-4 to TRBJ2-7; 12 bases fit TRBD2. The junction had 5 bases not matched to a gene; V was cut back by 3 bases and J by 4 bases. Germline V gene sequence: CDR1 SGHNT, CDR2 YYREEE (reference sequence). This CDR3 is built from 15 residues. As DNA, the CDR3 is TGTGCCAGCAGCTCACTAGCGGGAGGAGGATACGAGCAGTACTTC. It encodes CASSSLAGGGYEQYF. The variable domain in full, completed from reference TRBV5-4 and TRBJ2-7, reads ETGVTQSPTHLIKTRGQQVTLRCSSQSGHNTVSWYQQALGQGPQFIFQYYREEENGRGNFPPRFSGLQFPNYSSELNVNALELDDSALYLCASSSLAGGGYEQYFGPGTRLTVT.

This clonotype has only a few counts. The CDR3 nucleotides read TGTGCCAGCAGGGTTCAGGGCGGGATGGGGCCCCAGCATTTT. It codes for CASRVQGGMGPQHF. The V gene is TRBV27, the J gene TRBJ1-5; possibly TRBD1 for D (5 bases). The CDR3 is made up of 14 amino acids. Trimming pared 6 bases from V and 9 bases from J, leaving 18 bases between. Germline V CDR1 and CDR2: MNHEY, SMNVEV (reference sequence).

This clonotype came up a few times. This chain connects TRBV7-3 to TRBJ1-1; D remains unclear. The CDR3 extends over 13 amino acids. V was cut by 2 bases and J by 7 bases, with 11 bases left in between. From germline, CDR1 is SGHTA and CDR2 FQGTGA. This CDR3 reads CASSLFESGEAFF. The CDR3, as DNA: TGTGCCAGCAGCTTATTTGAGTCTGGTGAAGCTTTCTTT.

The rearrangement uses TRBV19 and TRBJ1-5; no reliable D call. CDR1 is LNHDA, CDR2 SQIVND, per germline (reference sequence). The CDR3 contains 14 residues. V was clipped by 3 bases and J by 2 bases, with 8 bases between them. The CDR3 DNA reads as TGTGCCAGTAGTATGTTGGTGGGCAATCAGCCCCAGCATTTT. This sequence encodes CASSMLVGNQPQHF.

The chain's CDR3 is CASSPQGRGEQFF. CDR3 bases: TGTGCCAGCAGCCCCCAAGGTCGCGGGGAGCAGTTCTTC. The chain links TRBV7-9 to TRBJ2-1; D may be TRBD2 (5 bases). Germline V lookup: CDR1 SEHNR, CDR2 FQNEAQ (reference sequence). Deletions cut 5 bases from V and 10 bases from J, with 15 bases between. The CDR3 is 13 amino acids.

This clonotype has just a few counts. The V and J genes are TRBV29-1 and TRBJ1-1; 7 bases map to TRBD1. The ends lost 7 bases at V and 0 bases at J; junction bases unmatched: 5. CDR3 length: 13 residues. CDR1 and CDR2 from the germline V gene are SQVTM and ANQGSEA. This chain's CDR3 is CSAETGMNTEAFF. CDR3 bases: TGCAGCGCTGAGACAGGGATGAACACTGAAGCTTTCTTT.

The chain recombines TRBV19 with TRBJ2-7; D may be TRBD2 (6 bases). Germline CDR1 LNHDA, CDR2 SQIVND (reference sequence). The V end was cut by 3 bases, the J end by 6 bases, with 18 bases between. There are 15 residues in the CDR3. In nucleotides, the CDR3 is TGTGCCAGTAGTATTGATCTACCTGGAGGGTTCGAGCAGTACTTC. Protein product: CASSIDLPGGFEQYF.

The chain joins TRBV4-1 to TRBJ2-6, with 9 positions matching TRBD1. Germline V lookup: CDR1 MGHRA, CDR2 YSYEKL. This CDR3 is built from 17 residues. The J segment lost 2 bases and the V segment lost 4 bases, leaving 6 bases of the junction unmatched. As DNA, the CDR3 is TGCGCCAGCAGCCCACGACAGGGGGGGCCTGGGGCCAACGTCCTGACTTTC. It specifies CASSPRQGGPGANVLTF.

The chain is built from TRBV3-1 and TRBJ2-1; D ambiguous. CDR3 size: 15 residues. With 2 bases removed from V and 0 bases from J, the gap between germline ends came to 8 bases. Germline V gene sequence: CDR1 LGHDT, CDR2 YNNKEL (reference sequence). The CDR3 sequence is CASSQTRNSYNEQFF. CDR3 DNA sequence: TGTGCCAGCAGCCAAACCAGAAACTCCTACAATGAGCAGTTCTTC.

The gene calls are TRBV24-1 and TRBJ2-3, with 8 bases that match TRBD2. The CDR3 runs 16 residues. In germline, CDR1 is KGHDR, CDR2 SFDVKD. The junction had 15 bases not matched to a gene; V was cut back by 10 bases and J by 4 bases. The chain's CDR3 is CATSAGAGKFSDTQYF. The CDR3 DNA sequence: TGTGCCACGTCAGCGGGAGCGGGGAAGTTCTCAGATACGCAGTATTTT.

The table lists this clonotype with a few counts. V and J are TRBV7-8 and TRBJ1-6, with D hard to call. Germline V gives CDR1 SGHVS, CDR2 FQNEAQ. The CDR3 sequence is 15 residues long. V shed 1 base and J shed 3 bases, with 7 bases lying between them. CDR3 sequence: CASSLVGIYNSPLHF. The CDR3 DNA sequence: TGTGCCAGCAGCTTAGTAGGAATCTATAATTCACCCCTCCACTTT. Filled out from reference TRBV7-8 and TRBJ1-6, the complete variable domain reads GAGVSQSPRYKVAKRGQDVALRCDPISGHVSLFWYQQALGQGPEFLTYFQNEAQLDKSGLPSDRFFAERPEGSVSTLKIQRTQQEDSAVYLCASSLVGIYNSPLHFGNGTRLTVT.

The gene calls are TRBV7-9 and TRBJ2-3, with a tentative D call TRBD2 (6 bases). This CDR3 has 16 amino acids. Germline CDR1 is SEHNR and CDR2 is FQNEAQ (reference sequence). Trimming left V 5 bases short and J 3 bases short, with 18 bases between. CDR3 sequence: CASSPTSGGETDTQYF. The CDR3 nucleotides read TGTGCCAGCAGCCCGACTAGTGGGGGAGAGACAGATACGCAGTATTTT.

This clonotype was picked up a small number of times. This chain links TRBV27 with TRBJ2-5, with 8 nucleotides matching TRBD1. The germline CDR1 and CDR2 sequences are MNHEY and SMNVEV (reference sequence). Trimming cost V 6 bases and J 2 bases; bases outside gene matches: 14. The CDR3 spans 17 residues. The CDR3 protein is CASSHFPPGQAQETQYF. The CDR3 DNA sequence: TGTGCCAGCAGCCACTTCCCGCCGGGACAGGCTCAAGAGACCCAGTACTTC.

The chain links TRBV6-2 or TRBV6-3 to TRBJ2-7; 10 bases align to TRBD2. The CDR3 has 15 amino acids. The ends lost 2 bases at V and 2 bases at J; junction bases unmatched: 3. Germline values: CDR1 MNHEY, CDR2 SVGEGT. CDR3 sequence reads: CASSYLSGGAYEQYF. The DNA for the CDR3 is TGTGCCAGCAGTTACCTCAGCGGGGGGGCCTACGAGCAGTACTTC.